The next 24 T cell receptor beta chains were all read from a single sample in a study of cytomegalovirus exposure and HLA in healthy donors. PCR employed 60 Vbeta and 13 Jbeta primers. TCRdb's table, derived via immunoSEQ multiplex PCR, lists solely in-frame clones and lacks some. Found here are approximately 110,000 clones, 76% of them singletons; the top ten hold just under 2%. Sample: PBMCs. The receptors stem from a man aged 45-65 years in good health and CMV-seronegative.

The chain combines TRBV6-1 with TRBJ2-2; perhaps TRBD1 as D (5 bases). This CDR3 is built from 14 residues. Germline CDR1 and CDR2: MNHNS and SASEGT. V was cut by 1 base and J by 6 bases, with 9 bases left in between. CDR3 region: CASSEVRAAGELFF. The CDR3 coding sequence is TGTGCCAGCAGTGAAGTCAGGGCTGCCGGGGAGCTGTTTTTT.

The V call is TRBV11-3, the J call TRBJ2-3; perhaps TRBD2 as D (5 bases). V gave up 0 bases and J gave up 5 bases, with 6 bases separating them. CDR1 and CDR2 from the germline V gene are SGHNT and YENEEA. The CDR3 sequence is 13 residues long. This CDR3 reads CASSLDREDTQYF. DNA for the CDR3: TGTGCCAGCAGCTTAGACCGGGAAGATACGCAGTATTTT.

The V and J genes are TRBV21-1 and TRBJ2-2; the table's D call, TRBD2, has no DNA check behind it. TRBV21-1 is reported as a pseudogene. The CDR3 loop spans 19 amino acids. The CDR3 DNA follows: TGTGCCAGCAGCAAATCTGGCGGGGTCGTGGCGCCTCACACCGGGGAGCTGTTTTTT. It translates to CASSKSGGVVAPHTGELFF.

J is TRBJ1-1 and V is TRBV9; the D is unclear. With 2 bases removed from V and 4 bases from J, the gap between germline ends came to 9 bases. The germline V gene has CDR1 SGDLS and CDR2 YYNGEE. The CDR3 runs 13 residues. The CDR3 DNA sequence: TGTGCCAGCAGCGTTTCAGACTCCACTGAAGCTTTCTTT. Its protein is CASSVSDSTEAFF.

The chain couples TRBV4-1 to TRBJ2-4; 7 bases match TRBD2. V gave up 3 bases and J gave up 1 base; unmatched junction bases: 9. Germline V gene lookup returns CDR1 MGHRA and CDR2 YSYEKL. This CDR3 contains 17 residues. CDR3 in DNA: TGCGCCAGCAGCCAGAGCGGGACTTTTGGGGCCAAAAACATTCAGTACTTC. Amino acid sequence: CASSQSGTFGAKNIQYF.

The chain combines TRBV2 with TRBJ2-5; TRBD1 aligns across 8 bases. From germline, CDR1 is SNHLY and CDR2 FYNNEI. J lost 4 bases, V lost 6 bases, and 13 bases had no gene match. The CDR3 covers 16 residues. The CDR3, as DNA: TGTGCCAGCAGGGAAATGACAGGGGTCATAGGAGAGACCCAGTACTTC. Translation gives CASREMTGVIGETQYF. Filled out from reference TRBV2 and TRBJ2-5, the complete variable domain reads EPEVTQTPSHQVTQMGQEVILRCVPISNHLYFYWYRQILGQKVEFLVSFYNNEISEKSEIFDDQFSVERPDGSNFTLKIRSTKLEDSAMYFCASREMTGVIGETQYFGPGTRLLVL.

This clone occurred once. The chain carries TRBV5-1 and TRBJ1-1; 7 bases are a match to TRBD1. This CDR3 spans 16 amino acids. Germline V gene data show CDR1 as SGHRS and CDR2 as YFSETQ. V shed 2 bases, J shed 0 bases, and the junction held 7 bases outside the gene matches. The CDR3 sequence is CASSFGNRGLNTEAFF. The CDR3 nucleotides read TGCGCCAGCAGCTTTGGTAACAGGGGACTGAACACTGAAGCTTTCTTT.

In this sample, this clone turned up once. The CDR3 region is CASSESTSGVDTQYF. CDR3 DNA sequence: TGTGCCAGCAGTGAAAGTACTAGCGGGGTAGATACGCAGTATTTT. The V gene is TRBV6-1, the J gene TRBJ2-3; 10 bases align to TRBD2. The V gene end was trimmed by 2 bases and the J gene end by 5 bases; junction bases not matched to a gene: 4. CDR1 is MNHNS, CDR2 SASEGT, per germline. This CDR3 is built from 15 residues.

The DNA for the CDR3 is TGTGCCAGCAGCGTAGGTGGGACACCATCTGGCACTGAAGCTTTCTTT. This sequence encodes CASSVGGTPSGTEAFF. The chain links TRBV9 to TRBJ1-1, with D possibly matching TRBD1 (6 bases). The CDR3 has 16 amino acids. V was trimmed by 0 bases and J by 4 bases, leaving 16 bases between them. Germline V CDR1 and CDR2: SGDLS, YYNGEE.

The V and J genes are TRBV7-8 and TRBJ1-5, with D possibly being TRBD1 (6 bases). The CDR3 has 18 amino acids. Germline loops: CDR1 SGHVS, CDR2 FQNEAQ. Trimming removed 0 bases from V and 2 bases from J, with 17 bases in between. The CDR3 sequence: CASSLAGGWGRGNQPQHF. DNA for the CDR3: TGTGCCAGCAGCTTAGCGGGGGGGTGGGGGCGGGGCAATCAGCCCCAGCATTTT.

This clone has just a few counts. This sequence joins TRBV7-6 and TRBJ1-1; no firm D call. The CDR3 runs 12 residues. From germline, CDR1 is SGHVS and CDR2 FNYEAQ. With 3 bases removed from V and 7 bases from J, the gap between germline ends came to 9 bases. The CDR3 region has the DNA TGTGCCAGCAGCTTGTTCCCAGGTGAAGCTTTCTTT. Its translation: CASSLFPGEAFF.

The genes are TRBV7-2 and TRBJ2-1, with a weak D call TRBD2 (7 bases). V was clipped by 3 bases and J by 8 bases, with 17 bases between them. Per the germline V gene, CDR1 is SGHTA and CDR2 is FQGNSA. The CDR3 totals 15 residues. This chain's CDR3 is CASSFDGGGSDEQFF. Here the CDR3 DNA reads TGTGCCAGCAGCTTTGATGGGGGGGGCTCTGATGAGCAGTTCTTC.

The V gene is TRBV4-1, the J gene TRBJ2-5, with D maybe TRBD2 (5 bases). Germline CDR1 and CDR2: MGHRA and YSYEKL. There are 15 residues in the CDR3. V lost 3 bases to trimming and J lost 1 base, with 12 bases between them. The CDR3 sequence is CASSHADSSQETQYF. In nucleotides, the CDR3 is TGCGCCAGCAGCCATGCGGACTCGTCCCAAGAGACCCAGTACTTC.

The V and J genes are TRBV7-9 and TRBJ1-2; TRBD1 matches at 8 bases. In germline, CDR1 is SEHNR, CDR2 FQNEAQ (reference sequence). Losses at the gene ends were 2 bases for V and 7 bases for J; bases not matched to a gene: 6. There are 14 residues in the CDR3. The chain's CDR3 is CASSLIGQGFGYTF. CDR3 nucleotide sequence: TGTGCCAGCAGCTTAATTGGACAGGGATTTGGCTACACCTTC.

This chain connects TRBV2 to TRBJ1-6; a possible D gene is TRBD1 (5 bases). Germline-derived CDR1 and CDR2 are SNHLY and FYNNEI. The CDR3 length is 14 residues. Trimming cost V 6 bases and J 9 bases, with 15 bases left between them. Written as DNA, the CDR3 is TGTGCCAGCAGGGTGCAGGGTCATGGTTCACCCCTCCACTTT. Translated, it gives CASRVQGHGSPLHF.

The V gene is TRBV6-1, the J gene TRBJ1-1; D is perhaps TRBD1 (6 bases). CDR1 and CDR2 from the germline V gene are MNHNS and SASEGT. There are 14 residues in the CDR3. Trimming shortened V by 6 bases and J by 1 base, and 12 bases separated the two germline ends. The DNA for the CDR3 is TGTGCCAGCAGAGCCGGACAGCCGAACACTGAAGCTTTCTTT. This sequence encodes CASRAGQPNTEAFF.

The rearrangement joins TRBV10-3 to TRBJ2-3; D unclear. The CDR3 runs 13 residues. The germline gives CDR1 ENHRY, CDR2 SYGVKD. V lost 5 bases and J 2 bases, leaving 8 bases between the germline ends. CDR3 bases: TGTGCCATCAGTCCGTTCTCCACAGATACGCAGTATTTT. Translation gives CAISPFSTDTQYF.

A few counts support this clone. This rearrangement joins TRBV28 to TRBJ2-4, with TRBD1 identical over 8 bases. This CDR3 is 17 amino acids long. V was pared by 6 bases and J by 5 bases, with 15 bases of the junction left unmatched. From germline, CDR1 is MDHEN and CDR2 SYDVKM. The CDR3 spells CASRSTPGGDRENIQYF. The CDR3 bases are TGTGCCAGCAGATCGACCCCAGGGGGCGACCGGGAAAACATTCAGTACTTC.

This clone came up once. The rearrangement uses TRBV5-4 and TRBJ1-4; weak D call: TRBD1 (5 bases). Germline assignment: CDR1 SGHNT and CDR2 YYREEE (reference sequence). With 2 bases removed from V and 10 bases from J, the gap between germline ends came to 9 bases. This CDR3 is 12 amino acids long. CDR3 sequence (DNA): TGTGCCAGCAGCTTTAATAGGGGAAAACTGTTTTTT. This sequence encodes CASSFNRGKLFF.

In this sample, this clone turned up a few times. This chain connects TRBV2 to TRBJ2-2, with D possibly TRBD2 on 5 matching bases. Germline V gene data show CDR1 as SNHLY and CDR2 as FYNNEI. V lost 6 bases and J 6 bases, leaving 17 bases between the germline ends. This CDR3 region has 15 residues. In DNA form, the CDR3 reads TGTGCCAGCAGCTACCTGACGAGCGGACCCGGGGAGCTGTTTTTT. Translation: CASSYLTSGPGELFF.

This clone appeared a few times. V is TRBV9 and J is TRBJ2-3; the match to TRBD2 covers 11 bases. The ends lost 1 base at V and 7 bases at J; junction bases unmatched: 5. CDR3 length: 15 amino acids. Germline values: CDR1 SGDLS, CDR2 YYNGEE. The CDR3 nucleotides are TGTGCCAGCAGCGTAAATAGCGGGGGGGGTAATACGCAGTATTTT. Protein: CASSVNSGGGNTQYF.

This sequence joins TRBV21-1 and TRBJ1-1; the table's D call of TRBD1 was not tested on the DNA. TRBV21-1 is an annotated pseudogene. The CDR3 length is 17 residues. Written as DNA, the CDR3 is TGTGCCAGCAGCAAAGCCACAGGGGGCGGGGTGAACACTGAAGCTTTCTTT. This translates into CASSKATGGGVNTEAFF.

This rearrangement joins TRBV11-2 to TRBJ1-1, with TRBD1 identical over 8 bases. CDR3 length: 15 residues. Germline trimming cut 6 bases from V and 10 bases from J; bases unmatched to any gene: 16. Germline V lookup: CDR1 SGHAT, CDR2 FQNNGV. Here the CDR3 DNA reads TGTGCCAGCAGTTTGGACAGGGTTGATTGGAGTGGAGCTTTCTTT. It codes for CASSLDRVDWSGAFF.

The DNA of the CDR3 is TGTGCCAGCAGCCCCTGGAGGGGGCGAGAGACCCAGTACTTC. As protein: CASSPWRGRETQYF. V and J are TRBV5-5 and TRBJ2-5; D is possibly TRBD1 (7 bases). The CDR3 is made up of 14 amino acids. Germline CDR1 reads SGHKS; CDR2 reads YYEKEE (reference sequence). V was cut by 4 bases and J by 4 bases, with 14 bases left in between.